This T cell receptor (beta chain) was captured in a study of PD-1 blockade in mismatch repair-deficient tumors. Trimming removed 5 bases at V and 6 bases at J, with 17 bases between. The CDR3 runs 15 residues. Germline loops: CDR1 SGDLS, CDR2 YYNGEE. Method: immunoSEQ multiplex PCR; TCRdb's copy keeps in-frame clones and lacks some. The sample has 75,000 to 80,000 clones; approximately 80% are singletons. PCR or immunohistochemistry showed mismatch repair deficiency in every enrolled patient. The source was peripheral blood, collected 44 weeks after starting pembrolizumab. The chain joins TRBV9 to TRBJ2-2; no clear D gene. The sequence was collected from an adult with mismatch repair-deficient cancer. CDR3 amino acids: CASSSEERKAGELFF. For the CDR3, the DNA is TGTGCCAGCAGTTCGGAAGAACGTAAGGCCGGGGAGCTGTTTTTT.